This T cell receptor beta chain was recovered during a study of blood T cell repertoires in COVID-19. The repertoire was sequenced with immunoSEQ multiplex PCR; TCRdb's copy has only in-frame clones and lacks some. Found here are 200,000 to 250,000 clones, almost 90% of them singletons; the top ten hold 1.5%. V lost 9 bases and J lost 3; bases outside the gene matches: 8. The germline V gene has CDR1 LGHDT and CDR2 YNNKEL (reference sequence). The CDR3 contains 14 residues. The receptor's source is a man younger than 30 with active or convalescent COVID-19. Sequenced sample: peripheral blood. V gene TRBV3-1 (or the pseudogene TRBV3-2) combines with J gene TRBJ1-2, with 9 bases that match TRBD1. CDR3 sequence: CASNPGTGHYGYTF. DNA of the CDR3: TGTGCCAGTAATCCCGGGACAGGGCACTATGGCTACACCTTC.